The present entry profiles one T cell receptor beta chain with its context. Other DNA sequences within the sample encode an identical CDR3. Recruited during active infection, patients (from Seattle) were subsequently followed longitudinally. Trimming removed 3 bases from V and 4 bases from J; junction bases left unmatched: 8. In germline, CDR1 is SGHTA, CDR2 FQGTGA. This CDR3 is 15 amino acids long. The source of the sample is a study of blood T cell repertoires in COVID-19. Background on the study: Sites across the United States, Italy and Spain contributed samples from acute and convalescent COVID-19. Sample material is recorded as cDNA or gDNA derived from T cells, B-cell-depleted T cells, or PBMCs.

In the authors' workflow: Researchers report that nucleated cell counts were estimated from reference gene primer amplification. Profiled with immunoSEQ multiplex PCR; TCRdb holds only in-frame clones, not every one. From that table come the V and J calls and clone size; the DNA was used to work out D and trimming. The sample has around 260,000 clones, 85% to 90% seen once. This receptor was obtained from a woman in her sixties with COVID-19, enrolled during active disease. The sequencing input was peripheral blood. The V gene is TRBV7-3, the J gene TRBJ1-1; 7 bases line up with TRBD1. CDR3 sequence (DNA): TGTGCCAGCAGCTTGACAGGGACCGGGGGCACTGAAGCTTTCTTT. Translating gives CASSLTGTGGTEAFF.